The rows below give T cell receptor beta chains drawn from one sample of a study of OX40 agonist ivuxolimab in advanced cancers. Assay: immunoSEQ multiplex PCR; the TCRdb copy retains only in-frame clones and omits some. The data contain 95,000 to 100,000 clones, just under 85% of them singletons. Sequenced material: CD4+ or CD8+ T cells sorted from blood, taken in a trial of the OX40 agonist ivuxolimab. Every receptor here comes from an adult with an advanced solid tumor such as melanoma, head and neck, liver or kidney cancer. Each CDR3 is given with its conserved first and last residue. A D gene is named only where the DNA matches it firmly. Size tells how often a clone was seen (once, few, many) or the class of an expanded clone, and some rows leave it out.

CDR3,DNA,J,V,size,D
CASSLLQGGNEQFF,TGTGCCAGCAGCTTACTCCAAGGAGGCAATGAGCAGTTCTTC,TRBJ2-1,TRBV7-3,-,-
CASSEVPEGIYF,TGTGCCAGCAGTGAAGTCCCAGAAGGCATATATTTT,TRBJ1-3,TRBV6-1,-,-
CASVSQYYGYTF,TGTGCCAGTGTAAGCCAGTACTATGGCTACACCTTC,TRBJ1-2,TRBV2,-,-
CASSSGSRGTYNEQFF,TGTGCCAGCAGCTCCGGATCCAGGGGCACCTACAATGAGCAGTTCTTC,TRBJ2-1,TRBV7-2,-,-
CASSDLGIAGTYEQYF,TGTGCCAGCAGCGACCTCGGGATAGCGGGGACCTACGAGCAGTACTTC,TRBJ2-7,TRBV5-6,once,TRBD2
CASSSSGLLGAPPQPQHF,TGTGCCAGCAGCTCCAGTGGCCTCTTGGGGGCGCCGCCTCAGCCCCAGCATTTT,TRBJ1-5,TRBV7-3,-,-
CASSDIYSRGRVGELFF,TGTGCCAGCAGTGATATATATTCCAGGGGGCGCGTCGGGGAGCTGTTTTTT,TRBJ2-2,TRBV2,once,TRBD1
CASSLAGGAPYGYTF,TGTGCCAGCAGCTTGGCCGGGGGGGCACCCTATGGCTACACCTTC,TRBJ1-2,TRBV11-2,-,-
CASSTGLVTDTQYF,TGTGCCAGCAGTACAGGGTTGGTCACAGATACGCAGTATTTT,TRBJ2-3,TRBV6-5,-,-
CASQGLAGAAYEQYF,TGTGCCAGCCAGGGACTAGCGGGAGCAGCCTACGAGCAGTACTTC,TRBJ2-7,TRBV28,-,TRBD2
CASSPGGPNTGELFF,TGTGCCAGCTCACCAGGGGGCCCGAACACCGGGGAGCTGTTTTTT,TRBJ2-2,TRBV18,-,-
CASNRGIGETQYF,TGCGCCAGCAACCGGGGGATAGGGGAGACCCAGTACTTC,TRBJ2-5,TRBV5-1,-,-
CASSYRGGTNEQFF,TGTGCCAGCAGTTACCGGGGAGGAACCAATGAGCAGTTCTTC,TRBJ2-1,TRBV6-6,-,-
CSARRGSTDTQYF,TGCAGCGCCAGGCGGGGCAGCACAGATACGCAGTATTTT,TRBJ2-3,TRBV29-1,-,-
CASSLIITDTQYF,TGCGCCAGCAGCTTGATTATCACAGATACGCAGTATTTT,TRBJ2-3,TRBV5-1,-,-
CASSPTVGSRADTQYF,TGTGCCAGCTCTCCGACAGTGGGTAGTAGGGCAGATACGCAGTATTTT,TRBJ2-3,TRBV7-2,-,-
CASSLKDRADTQYF,TGTGCCAGCAGCTTAAAGGACAGGGCGGATACGCAGTATTTT,TRBJ2-3,TRBV11-1,-,TRBD1
CASSRRSLTEAFF,TGTGCCAGTAGTCGCCGGAGCCTCACTGAAGCTTTCTTT,TRBJ1-1,TRBV19,-,-
CAISGDRSNSPLHF,TGTGCCATCAGTGGGGACAGATCTAATTCACCCCTCCACTTT,TRBJ1-6,TRBV10-3,-,TRBD1
CASSRDGGVYEQYF,TGCGCCAGCAGCCGGGACGGGGGCGTCTACGAGCAGTACTTC,TRBJ2-7,TRBV4-1,-,-
CASSSRAGSYNEQFF,TGTGCCAGCAGCTCCCGGGCCGGCTCCTACAATGAGCAGTTCTTC,TRBJ2-1,TRBV7-9,-,-
CSVVSGNTIYF,TGCAGCGTTGTGTCTGGAAACACCATATATTTT,TRBJ1-3,TRBV29-1,-,-
CASSLPGAGNQETQYF,TGTGCCAGCAGCTTACCGGGGGCAGGGAACCAAGAGACCCAGTACTTC,TRBJ2-5,TRBV11-1,-,-
CASSVAPHTEAFF,TGTGCCAGCAGCGTAGCTCCCCACACTGAAGCTTTCTTT,TRBJ1-1,TRBV9,-,-
CASSFIKVGTNRGNSPLHF,TGTGCCAGCAGTTTTATTAAGGTGGGGACTAACAGGGGTAATTCACCCCTCCACTTT,TRBJ1-6,TRBV28,-,TRBD1
CARPTGSGEETQYF,TGTGCCAGACCGACGGGTTCAGGCGAGGAGACCCAGTACTTC,TRBJ2-5,TRBV7-7,once,-
CASSLRDEQFF,TGCGCCAGCAGCCTAAGGGATGAGCAGTTCTTC,TRBJ2-1,TRBV4-1,-,-
CSVQNRQGLLYEQYF,TGCAGCGTTCAGAATCGGCAGGGTCTACTTTACGAGCAGTACTTC,TRBJ2-7,TRBV29-1,few,-
CASSNAWDIQYF,TGTGCCAGCAGCAACGCTTGGGACATTCAGTACTTC,TRBJ2-4,TRBV7-2,-,-
CASSLAFGPSTDTQYF,TGTGCCAGCAGCTTAGCGTTCGGGCCTAGCACAGATACGCAGTATTTT,TRBJ2-3,TRBV11-1,-,-
CASSLGQKLSGANVLTF,TGCGCCAGCAGCTTGGGACAGAAACTCTCTGGGGCCAACGTCCTGACTTTC,TRBJ2-6,TRBV5-1,-,-
CASSRAREKLFF,TGTGCCAGCAGCCGGGCACGGGAAAAACTGTTTTTT,TRBJ1-4,TRBV28,few,-
CSVERSRAEAFF,TGCAGCGTTGAACGGAGTCGCGCTGAAGCTTTCTTT,TRBJ1-1,TRBV29-1,-,-
CASSFGDQPQHF,TGTGCCAGCAGCTTTGGGGATCAGCCCCAGCATTTT,TRBJ1-5,TRBV7-9,-,-
CASSSRSSGNTIYF,TGTGCCAGCAGTTCCCGTAGCTCTGGAAACACCATATATTTT,TRBJ1-3,TRBV28,-,-
CASSMAGSYEQYF,TGTGCCAGCAGCATGGCCGGGAGTTACGAGCAGTACTTC,TRBJ2-7,TRBV14,few,-
CASSQAGAGAFTDTQYF,TGCGCCAGCAGCCAAGCTGGAGCGGGGGCCTTCACAGATACGCAGTATTTT,TRBJ2-3,TRBV4-1,-,TRBD2
CASSYLSQGYYGYTF,TGTGCCAGCAGTTACCTATCTCAGGGCTACTATGGCTACACCTTC,TRBJ1-2,TRBV6-6,-,-
CASSLGLAHTDTQYF,TGTGCCAGCAGTCTGGGACTAGCGCACACAGATACGCAGTATTTT,TRBJ2-3,TRBV7-2,-,TRBD2
CASSFSGGFGNQPQHF,TGTGCCAGCAGCTTCAGCGGGGGGTTTGGCAATCAGCCCCAGCATTTT,TRBJ1-5,TRBV7-2,-,-
CASSVGLLSQETQYF,TGTGCCAGCAGCGTGGGACTCCTTTCGCAAGAGACCCAGTACTTC,TRBJ2-5,TRBV9,-,-
CASSLEARREGQPQHF,TGCGCCAGCAGCTTGGAAGCCAGACGAGAAGGTCAGCCCCAGCATTTT,TRBJ1-5,TRBV5-1,-,-
CASSSSGTGGYEQYF,TGTGCCAGCAGCTCCTCCGGGACAGGGGGCTACGAGCAGTACTTC,TRBJ2-7,TRBV5-5,-,TRBD1
CSVAQAQKTQYF,TGCAGCGTTGCACAGGCACAGAAGACCCAGTACTTC,TRBJ2-5,TRBV29-1,-,-
CASSQAIRTDTQYF,TGCGCCAGCAGCCAAGCGATACGGACAGATACGCAGTATTTT,TRBJ2-3,TRBV4-1,-,-